A single T cell receptor (beta chain) is shown here with its context. The target antigen is unknown. Here immunoSEQ multiplex PCR was the method, and the copy in TCRdb shows in-frame clones only, minus some. In the table there are under 150,000 clones, almost 90% of which are singletons. The data stem from a study of T cell responses to AZD1222 COVID-19 vaccine. Findings and limits, study-wide: A reported finding is that nearly half of spike-specific TCRs target unmutated variant regions. Only a handful of individuals given AZD1222 were seropositive at baseline. Spike-specific TCRs gained breadth and depth after people received two AZD1222 doses.

Germline V lookup: CDR1 MNHEY, CDR2 SVGAGI. This CDR3 is 14 amino acids long. The junction had 5 bases not matched to a gene; V was cut back by 6 bases and J by 5 bases. This TCR was recovered from an adult in good health. Specimen: peripheral blood, collected on day 0 of AZD1222 vaccination. The chain uses TRBV6-5 and TRBJ2-4, with 9 bases that match TRBD2. The CDR3 loop reads CASRIGLAQNIQYF. CDR3 sequence (DNA): TGTGCCAGCAGGATTGGACTAGCGCAAAACATTCAGTACTTC.